This is a list of T cell receptor beta chains from one sample in a study of blood T cells in healthy people across ages. One entry per CDR3 protein results from TCRdb running MiXCR on the 5' RACE reads. This table has some 900,000 distinct CDR3 sequences, around 46% appearing once. The sample was blood. The receptors were sampled from a man aged 25-45 years in good health. Each CDR3 is given with its conserved first and last residue. A D gene is named only where the DNA matches it firmly. Size values are once, few and many counts, or a class for expanded clones, and some rows have none.

V,size,J,D,CDR3,DNA
TRBV28,NA,TRBJ1-4,NA,CASSLFPTDSNEKLFF,TGTGCCAGCAGTTTATTTCCGACGGACTCTAATGAAAAACTGTTTTTT
TRBV27,NA,TRBJ1-1,NA,CASSLSVGAEAFF,TGTGCCAGCAGTTTATCGGTGGGGGCTGAAGCTTTCTTT
TRBV29-1,NA,TRBJ2-7,TRBD2,CSVEAGGYEQYF,TGCAGCGTTGAAGCGGGGGGTTACGAGCAGTACTTC
TRBV20-1,once,TRBJ2-5,NA,CSALQVQETQYF,TGCAGTGCTCTCCAGGTCCAAGAGACCCAGTACTTC
TRBV28,few,TRBJ2-7,NA,CATNQVIYEQYF,TGTGCCACCAACCAGGTGATCTACGAGCAGTACTTC
TRBV29-1,NA,TRBJ2-5,NA,CSVRGSLGETQYF,TGCAGCGTGAGGGGCAGTCTTGGGGAGACCCAGTACTTC
TRBV12-3/TRBV12-4,NA,TRBJ1-1,TRBD1,CASSYVSGTAEAFF,TGTGCCAGCAGTTACGTTTCCGGGACAGCGGAAGCTTTCTTT
TRBV6-5,few,TRBJ2-5,NA,CASSPNGQETQYF,TGTGCCAGCAGCCCTAACGGGCAAGAGACCCAGTACTTC
TRBV27,NA,TRBJ1-2,TRBD1,CASSLPGQGVDYGYTF,TGTGCCAGCAGTTTACCGGGACAGGGGGTAGACTATGGCTACACCTTC
TRBV20-1,few,TRBJ2-3,NA,CSGLRSGSTDTQYF,TGCAGTGGGCTCCGGTCTGGAAGCACAGATACGCAGTATTTT
TRBV5-5,NA,TRBJ2-3,TRBD2,CASRTSGSVGDTQYF,TGTGCCAGCAGGACTAGCGGGAGCGTGGGAGATACGCAGTATTTT
TRBV20-1,NA,TRBJ2-1,TRBD2,CSARAGGPYNEQFF,TGCAGTGCTAGAGCGGGGGGTCCGTACAATGAGCAGTTCTTC
TRBV20-1,NA,TRBJ2-3,NA,CSAPRTTGNTQYF,TGCAGTGCTCCCCGAACCACAGGGAATACGCAGTATTTT
TRBV14,NA,TRBJ2-1,TRBD1,CVSSRGQGEYDEQFF,TGTGTCAGCAGCCGTGGACAGGGGGAATACGATGAGCAGTTCTTC
TRBV27,NA,TRBJ2-3,NA,CASTSPGADTQYF,TGTGCCAGCACCTCTCCGGGAGCAGATACGCAGTATTTT
TRBV4-1,NA,TRBJ2-7,TRBD1,CASSRNRGQSYEQYF,TGCGCCAGCAGCCGAAACAGGGGACAGTCCTACGAGCAGTACTTC
TRBV2,NA,TRBJ1-1,NA,CASVEIEGTEAFF,TGTGCCAGCGTCGAAATCGAGGGGACTGAAGCTTTCTTT